Listed below are T cell receptor beta chains from one sample, sequenced in a study of blood T cells in healthy people across ages. TCRdb reanalysed the 5' RACE reads using MiXCR and keeps one entry per CDR3 protein. The table has roughly 560,000 distinct CDR3 sequences, about 25% seen once; the top ten hold less than 9%. In addition, the sample was reused for a study of T cells of mothers and their children.

Sequenced: blood. These receptors all stem from a boy younger than 18 in good health. Both conserved end residues are part of each CDR3. A D gene is named only where the DNA matches it firmly. Part of the rows lack a size; the others show once, few, many or a class for expanded clones.

V: TRBV10-3; size: few; J: TRBJ2-7; D: TRBD2; DNA: TGTGCCATCAGTGAGGGACTAGCGGGAGTGGGAGAGCAGTACTTC; CDR3: CAISEGLAGVGEQYF
V: TRBV3-1; size: .; J: TRBJ2-5; D: TRBD1; DNA: TGTGCCAGCAGCGGGACAGGGAAAGAGACCCAGTACTTC; CDR3: CASSGTGKETQYF
V: TRBV25-1; size: few; J: TRBJ1-2; D: .; DNA: TGTGCCAGCAGTGTTTTCCCCCTGGGTGGCTACACCTTC; CDR3: CASSVFPLGGYTF
V: TRBV5-1; size: .; J: TRBJ1-1; D: .; DNA: TGCGCCAGCAGCTTGGCCGGCCTTTCGGTCGGCACTGAAGCTTTCTTT; CDR3: CASSLAGLSVGTEAFF
V: TRBV18; size: .; J: TRBJ2-1; D: .; DNA: TGTGCCAGCTCACCGTTAGGGATTTACAATGAGCAGTTCTTC; CDR3: CASSPLGIYNEQFF
V: TRBV5-1; size: once; J: TRBJ2-7; D: TRBD2; DNA: TGCGCCAGCAGCTCCGGACTAGCGGGAGCCGACGAGCAGTACTTC; CDR3: CASSSGLAGADEQYF
V: TRBV9; size: few; J: TRBJ2-3; D: TRBD2; DNA: TGTGCCAGCAGCGTAGCCAGAGGACTAGCGGACACAGATACGCAGTATTTT; CDR3: CASSVARGLADTDTQYF
V: TRBV28; size: few; J: TRBJ1-2; D: TRBD1; DNA: TGTGCCAGCAGTGGAGGACAGGGGGTTAATGGCTACACCTTC; CDR3: CASSGGQGVNGYTF
V: TRBV7-2; size: .; J: TRBJ2-7; D: .; DNA: TGTGCCAGGAGCTTGGACGAATACGAGCAGTACTTC; CDR3: CARSLDEYEQYF
V: TRBV4-2; size: .; J: TRBJ2-7; D: TRBD2; DNA: TGTGCCAGCAGCCAGGATCTTAAGGGTCTAGCGGGCTCCTACGAGCAGTACTTC; CDR3: CASSQDLKGLAGSYEQYF
V: TRBV3-1; size: few; J: TRBJ1-3; D: .; DNA: TGTGCCAGCACCGCAAGTAACTCTGGAAACACCATATATTTT; CDR3: CASTASNSGNTIYF
V: TRBV7-9; size: few; J: TRBJ2-5; D: .; DNA: TGTGCCAGCAGGGATACTAGAGAGGGCGAGACCCAGTACTTC; CDR3: CASRDTREGETQYF
V: TRBV28; size: .; J: TRBJ2-5; D: TRBD1; DNA: TGTGCCAGCAGTTCATCAAGGGACAGGATCCAAGAGACCCAGTACTTC; CDR3: CASSSSRDRIQETQYF
V: TRBV15; size: many; J: TRBJ2-5; D: .; DNA: TGTGCCACCAGCAGAGAAAACCAAGAGACCCAGTACTTC; CDR3: CATSRENQETQYF
V: TRBV7-2; size: few; J: TRBJ1-2; D: TRBD1; DNA: TGTGCCAGCAGCTCACCGACAGGGGGCGGCTATGGCTACACCTTC; CDR3: CASSSPTGGGYGYTF
V: TRBV12-3/TRBV12-4; size: .; J: TRBJ1-1; D: .; DNA: TGTGCCAGCAGTCCACAGGCGTCCACTGAAGCTTTCTTT; CDR3: CASSPQASTEAFF
V: TRBV6-2/TRBV6-3; size: few; J: TRBJ2-3; D: TRBD2; DNA: TGTGCCAGCAGCTGGGGGACTAGCGGGATAACAGATACGCAGTATTTT; CDR3: CASSWGTSGITDTQYF
V: TRBV7-9; size: few; J: TRBJ2-5; D: TRBD1; DNA: TGTGCCAGCAGCTCAGACAGGGTGGACCTTTGGGGGCAAGAGACCCAGTACTTC; CDR3: CASSSDRVDLWGQETQYF
V: TRBV29-1; size: .; J: TRBJ2-7; D: TRBD2; DNA: TGCAGCGTTGAAGATCTTTCTAGCGGGACCTACGAGCAGTACTTC; CDR3: CSVEDLSSGTYEQYF
V: TRBV20-1; size: few; J: TRBJ2-3; D: .; DNA: TGCAGTGCTAGAGTAAAAAGTCATACGCAGTATTTT; CDR3: CSARVKSHTQYF
V: TRBV9; size: .; J: TRBJ2-7; D: .; DNA: TGTGCCAGCAGCGTGGACCTGGGGGTCTACGAGCAGTACTTC; CDR3: CASSVDLGVYEQYF
V: TRBV12-3/TRBV12-4; size: .; J: TRBJ2-1; D: TRBD1; DNA: TGTGCCAGCCAAGCGGAGACAGGGGACTACAATGAGCAGTTCTTC; CDR3: CASQAETGDYNEQFF
V: TRBV29-1; size: once; J: TRBJ2-1; D: .; DNA: TGCAGCGGGACCATACTAGTTTACAATGAGCAGTTCTTC; CDR3: CSGTILVYNEQFF
V: TRBV29-1; size: few; J: TRBJ2-5; D: .; DNA: TGCAGCGTTGGTTACTCCGGGACTGGAGAGACCCAGTACTTC; CDR3: CSVGYSGTGETQYF
V: TRBV9; size: .; J: TRBJ2-1; D: TRBD2; DNA: TGTGCCAGCAGCCTCACCTCCGGGACTAGCGGGTTGAATCCCAGGAGCTCCTACAATGAGCAGTTCTTC; CDR3: CASSLTSGTSGLNPRSSYNEQFF
V: TRBV7-6; size: .; J: TRBJ2-7; D: .; DNA: TGTGCCAGCAGCTCCCCGGGGGTCAAATCTGGCGAGCAGTACTTC; CDR3: CASSSPGVKSGEQYF
V: TRBV28; size: few; J: TRBJ2-1; D: TRBD1; DNA: TGTGCCAGCAGTTTCAGGGGGTCCTACAATGAGCAGTTCTTC; CDR3: CASSFRGSYNEQFF
V: TRBV7-9; size: few; J: TRBJ2-1; D: TRBD2; DNA: TGTGCCAGCAGCTTAGGTCCTAGCGGGAGTGATGAGCAGTTCTTC; CDR3: CASSLGPSGSDEQFF
V: TRBV5-1; size: .; J: TRBJ2-1; D: .; DNA: TGCGCCAGCAGCCGGCGGGCCGGGGTCAATGAGCAGTTCTTC; CDR3: CASSRRAGVNEQFF
V: TRBV25-1; size: .; J: TRBJ2-5; D: .; DNA: TGTGCCAGCAGTGACTCCACAGGGCAGCAAGAGACCCAGTACTTC; CDR3: CASSDSTGQQETQYF
V: TRBV7-2; size: few; J: TRBJ2-1; D: .; DNA: TGTGCCAGCAGCGGAGGGGACAACAAAAGGGATGAGCAGTTCTTC; CDR3: CASSGGDNKRDEQFF
V: TRBV3-1; size: .; J: TRBJ2-7; D: TRBD1; DNA: TGTGCCAGCAGCCCCCAGGACAGGGGTAAGCACGAGCAGTACTTC; CDR3: CASSPQDRGKHEQYF
V: TRBV4-3; size: few; J: TRBJ1-2; D: .; DNA: TGCGCCAGCAGCCAAGACGCGGCGACCCAGGATGGCTACACCTTC; CDR3: CASSQDAATQDGYTF
V: TRBV28; size: many; J: TRBJ1-6; D: .; DNA: TGTGCCAGCAGTTTATATGGGATACGATCCTCCTATAATTCACCCCTCCACTTT; CDR3: CASSLYGIRSSYNSPLHF
V: TRBV28; size: few; J: TRBJ2-6; D: .; DNA: TGTGCCAGCAGTCCTGCGGAATCTGGGGCCAACGTCCTGACTTTC; CDR3: CASSPAESGANVLTF
V: TRBV9; size: .; J: TRBJ2-1; D: .; DNA: TGTGCCAGCAGCGTAGTAGCTAGCACCTACAATGAGCAGTTCTTC; CDR3: CASSVVASTYNEQFF
V: TRBV20-1; size: few; J: TRBJ2-7; D: .; DNA: TGCAGTGCTCCCCCGCGCTCCTACGAGCAGTACTTC; CDR3: CSAPPRSYEQYF
V: TRBV7-6; size: few; J: TRBJ2-3; D: .; DNA: TGTGCCAGCAGCTTCTGGAGTAGACATACGCAGTATTTT; CDR3: CASSFWSRHTQYF
V: TRBV9; size: medium-sized; J: TRBJ2-3; D: .; DNA: TGTGCCAGCAGCGTATCTGGCCACACGTGCACAGATACGCAGTATTTT; CDR3: CASSVSGHTCTDTQYF
V: TRBV20-1; size: .; J: TRBJ1-1; D: TRBD1; DNA: TGCAGTGCTAGCAATGCCGACAGGGGAAACACTGAAGCTTTCTTT; CDR3: CSASNADRGNTEAFF
V: TRBV19; size: .; J: TRBJ2-1; D: TRBD2; DNA: TGTGCCAGTACTAGCGGGAGCCACAATGAGCAGTTCTTC; CDR3: CASTSGSHNEQFF
V: TRBV28; size: few; J: TRBJ1-2; D: .; DNA: TGTGCCAGCAGCCCGGGACGGTACTATGGCTACACCTTC; CDR3: CASSPGRYYGYTF
V: TRBV5-1; size: few; J: TRBJ2-2; D: TRBD2; DNA: TGCGCCAGCAGCTTGGTCGGGAGGGTTAACACCGGGGAGCTGTTTTTT; CDR3: CASSLVGRVNTGELFF
V: TRBV3-1; size: .; J: TRBJ1-4; D: TRBD1; DNA: TGTGCCAGCAGCCCCTCGACAGGGGGAAATGAAAAACTGTTTTTT; CDR3: CASSPSTGGNEKLFF
V: TRBV9; size: .; J: TRBJ2-1; D: .; DNA: TGTGCCAGCAGCGTAGTGGGAACTGCCGGTGTTGAGCAGTTCTTC; CDR3: CASSVVGTAGVEQFF
V: TRBV4-1; size: few; J: TRBJ1-1; D: .; DNA: TGCGCCAGCAGCCAAGTCCGGGCCCCTGGGGCTGAAGCTTTCTTT; CDR3: CASSQVRAPGAEAFF